The clone carrying this T cell receptor beta chain is a singleton in its sample. The data were obtained in a study of control samples from healthy donors and cancer patients. Profiling relied on immunoSEQ multiplex PCR, and the TCRdb table lists in-frame clones only, not all of them. The repertoire has 120,000 to 150,000 clones, approximately 91% of them found once; the top ten carry over 4%. Germline values: CDR1 SGHAT, CDR2 FQNNGV. The CDR3 is 13 residues long. V lost 3 bases to trimming and J lost 7 bases, with 10 bases between them. Sequenced input: blood. The chain combines TRBV11-2 with TRBJ1-5; D uncertain. The TCR comes from a man aged 25 to 40 in good health. The CDR3 bases are TGTGCCAGCAGCTTGACTAGTGACCAGCCCCAGCATTTT. This encodes CASSLTSDQPQHF.